Below, 10 T cell receptor beta chains from the same sample are listed, as sequenced in a study of T cell repertoires in cytomegalovirus infection. A single record per CDR3 protein comes from TCRdb applying MiXCR to the reads. The table shows hundreds of thousands of distinct CDR3 sequences, with 35% to 40% occurring only once. Input material: PBMCs. These receptors all stem from a human donor in good health (CMV status not recorded). Some clones in this sample may be carry-over from other donors' samples.

The rearrangement uses TRBV5-6 and TRBJ1-2; the match to TRBD1 covers 10 bases. CDR1 and CDR2 from the germline V gene are SGHDT and YYEEEE. Trimming at V came to 3 bases and at J to 8 bases, leaving 10 bases not matched to a gene. The CDR3 contains 15 residues. The CDR3 reads CASSWTGGNVRGYTF. Here the CDR3 DNA reads TGTGCCAGCAGCTGGACAGGGGGTAATGTTCGGGGCTACACCTTC.

V gene TRBV25-1 combines with J gene TRBJ2-7, with D hard to call. This CDR3 is 12 amino acids long. The germline gives CDR1 MGHDK, CDR2 SYGVNS. Trimming took 5 bases from V and 3 from J, leaving 8 bases between them. DNA for the CDR3: TGTGCCAGCAGTACGGGCCGCTACGAGCAGTACTTC. Its translation: CASSTGRYEQYF.

This chain uses TRBV29-1 with TRBJ1-1; unclear D gene. CDR1 and CDR2 (germline): SQVTM, ANQGSEA. The CDR3 runs to 13 residues. V dropped 7 bases and J dropped 0 bases, with 12 bases sitting between them. This CDR3 is CSAFTTMNTEAFF. The CDR3 DNA sequence: TGCAGCGCTTTTACTACCATGAACACTGAAGCTTTCTTT.

This clonotype was detected only a few times. For the CDR3, the DNA is TGTGCCAGCACAGGGTTCGCGTCCTACGAGCAGTACTTC. Translation: CASTGFASYEQYF. V usage is TRBV28 and J usage is TRBJ2-7, with D maybe TRBD1 (5 bases). Germline V gene sequence: CDR1 MDHEN, CDR2 SYDVKM. V lost 7 bases and J lost 1, with 11 bases in between. The CDR3 has 13 residues.

The chain is built from TRBV19 and TRBJ2-7; D is perhaps TRBD2 (5 bases). The germline V and J ends were trimmed by 7 bases and 2 bases, with 15 bases remaining between them. Per germline, CDR1 LNHDA and CDR2 SQIVND (reference sequence). The CDR3 covers 14 residues. This chain's CDR3 is CASTPTGFAYEQYF. DNA of the CDR3: TGTGCCAGTACTCCAACGGGATTCGCCTACGAGCAGTACTTC. Full variable domain (outside the CDR3, taken from reference TRBV19 and TRBJ2-7): DGGITQSPKYLFRKEGQNVTLSCEQNLNHDAMYWYRQDPGQGLRLIYYSQIVNDFQKGDIAEGYSVSREKKESFPLTVTSAQKNPTAFYLCASTPTGFAYEQYFGPGTRLTVT.

This clonotype has a handful of counts. The CDR3 loop is CASSPRHNEVNTEAFF. CDR3 in DNA: TGCGCCAGCAGCCCTCGACACAATGAAGTGAACACTGAAGCTTTCTTT. The J gene is TRBJ1-1, the V gene TRBV4-1; D remains ambiguous. Germline assignment: CDR1 MGHRA and CDR2 YSYEKL. The V end lost 4 bases, the J end lost 0 bases, and 15 bases lay between the germline ends. The CDR3 is 16 amino acids.

The V call is TRBV5-6, the J call TRBJ1-1; 7 bases match TRBD1. From germline, CDR1 is SGHDT and CDR2 YYEEEE. Trimming removed 1 base from V and 0 bases from J; junction bases left unmatched: 3. This CDR3 comprises 15 residues. This CDR3 is CASSLLGQLNTEAFF. CDR3 DNA: TGTGCCAGCAGCTTGCTGGGACAGTTGAACACTGAAGCTTTCTTT.

The J gene is TRBJ1-5, the V gene TRBV28; D not certain. The CDR3 extends over 10 amino acids. The V and J ends lost 4 bases and 10 bases respectively, with 5 bases between them. Germline CDR1 and CDR2: MDHEN and SYDVKM. The CDR3, as DNA: TGTGCCAGCAGTTCAGGACCCCAGCATTTT. This sequence encodes CASSSGPQHF.

The chain employs TRBV6-5 and TRBJ2-7, with a tentative D call TRBD2 (5 bases). Germline V gives CDR1 MNHEY, CDR2 SVGAGI. Trimming pared 0 bases from V and 1 base from J, leaving 16 bases between. The CDR3 has 17 amino acids. CDR3 sequence: CASSYSRGQVGSYEQYF. The CDR3, as DNA: TGTGCCAGCAGTTACTCAAGAGGGCAAGTGGGGTCCTACGAGCAGTACTTC.

The CDR3 DNA is TGTGCCAGCAGTGAACAGGGCAAAGGGGCCAACGTCCTGACTTTC. It is translated as CASSEQGKGANVLTF. The chain joins TRBV2 to TRBJ2-6; a possible D gene is TRBD1 (5 bases). The germline V gene has CDR1 SNHLY and CDR2 FYNNEI. V was shortened by 2 bases and J by 4 bases, with 9 bases between the two germline ends. This CDR3 comprises 15 residues.